The 24 T cell receptor beta chains in this list originate from one sample, sequenced in a study of shared T cell receptors in the human thymus. Assay: immunoSEQ multiplex PCR; the TCRdb copy retains only in-frame clones and omits some. This sample has hundreds of thousands of clones; 85% to 95% occur once, and the top ten carry around 0.019%. Input material: thymocytes. These TCRs come from a human donor.

This clone was observed a few times. The chain combines TRBV30 with TRBJ1-4; D is perhaps TRBD1 (6 bases). Germline V CDR1 and CDR2: GTSNPN, SVGIG (reference sequence). The CDR3 runs to 20 residues. V was pared by 2 bases and J by 1 base, with 26 bases between. The CDR3 coding sequence is TGTGCCTGGAGTCTAACCCTAGCGGGACGTCCAGGGGTAACTAATGAAAAACTGTTTTTT. It is translated as CAWSLTLAGRPGVTNEKLFF.

The chain has TRBV14 and TRBJ1-1, with TRBD1 as a possible D gene (5 bases). V dropped 2 bases and J dropped 0 bases, with 16 bases sitting between them. This CDR3 has 17 residues. Germline loops: CDR1 SGHDN, CDR2 FVKESK. DNA of the CDR3: TGTGCCAGCAGCCAATGGGGTCCAGGGAACATGAACACTGAAGCTTTCTTT. Amino acid sequence: CASSQWGPGNMNTEAFF.

This rearrangement joins TRBV19 to TRBJ2-7; the match to TRBD2 covers 10 bases. The CDR3 consists of 14 residues. From germline, CDR1 is LNHDA and CDR2 SQIVND (reference sequence). With V trimmed by 5 bases and J by 4 bases, 5 bases remained unmatched. In DNA, the CDR3 is TGTGCCAGTAGTGGGGCTAGCGGGAGTTACGAGCAGTACTTC. This encodes CASSGASGSYEQYF.

This clone showed up just a few times. This chain connects TRBV29-1 to TRBJ2-2; 8 nucleotides align to TRBD1. This CDR3 comprises 15 residues. The junction had 9 bases not matched to a gene; V was cut back by 4 bases and J by 5 bases. The V gene's germline CDR1 is SQVTM and CDR2 ANQGSEA. Here the CDR3 reads CSVGDRPPGTGELFF. In DNA form, the CDR3 reads TGCAGCGTTGGGGACAGGCCTCCGGGGACCGGGGAGCTGTTTTTT.

V and J are TRBV28 and TRBJ2-1; 8 bases line up with TRBD2. This CDR3 contains 14 residues. The V and J ends lost 7 bases and 4 bases, in that order; junction bases with no gene match: 6. CDR1 and CDR2 (germline): MDHEN, SYDVKM. The CDR3 DNA is TGTGCCAGCACCGCCGGGAGGGAATACAATGAGCAGTTCTTC. Translation: CASTAGREYNEQFF. Using reference TRBV28 and TRBJ2-1 for the parts outside the CDR3, the full variable domain is DVKVTQSSRYLVKRTGEKVFLECVQDMDHENMFWYRQDPGLGLRLIYFSYDVKMKEKGDIPEGYSVSREKKERFSLILESASTNQTSMYLCASTAGREYNEQFFGPGTRLTVL.

This clone was seen once. The rearrangement joins TRBV6-1 to TRBJ2-1, with 7 bases that match TRBD2. With V trimmed by 7 bases and J by 4 bases, 4 bases remained unmatched. The CDR3 sequence is 13 residues long. Germline-derived CDR1 and CDR2 are MNHNS and SASEGT. The CDR3 DNA is TGTGCCAGCACTAGCGGCTTATACAATGAGCAGTTCTTC. It specifies CASTSGLYNEQFF.

V and J are TRBV11-2 and TRBJ1-4; 10 bases fit TRBD1. V lost 3 bases, J lost 7 bases, and 11 bases stayed unmatched. The CDR3 sequence is 17 residues long. CDR1 is SGHAT, CDR2 FQNNGV, per germline. This CDR3 is CASSFLDLGQGFEKLFF. CDR3 DNA sequence: TGTGCCAGCAGCTTCCTGGACTTGGGACAGGGGTTTGAAAAACTGTTTTTT.

This chain uses TRBV28 with TRBJ2-6; D possibly matches TRBD1 or TRBD2 (5 bases each). This CDR3 region has 20 residues. Deletions cut 4 bases from V and 0 bases from J, with 22 bases between. CDR1 and CDR2 (germline): MDHEN, SYDVKM. The CDR3 is CASSSRLLRDRSSGANVLTF. The CDR3 coding sequence is TGTGCCAGCAGTTCCCGCCTACTCCGGGACCGCAGCTCTGGGGCCAACGTCCTGACTTTC.

The gene calls are TRBV27 and TRBJ1-2; 8 bases agree with TRBD1. Germline V CDR1 and CDR2: MNHEY, SMNVEV (reference sequence). The CDR3 is 13 residues long. Losses at the gene ends were 5 bases for V and 5 bases for J; bases not matched to a gene: 4. The CDR3: CASSQGQVYGYTF. Here the CDR3 DNA reads TGTGCCAGCAGTCAGGGACAGGTTTATGGCTACACCTTC.

The J gene is TRBJ1-3, the V gene TRBV28; TRBD1 is a possible D gene (5 bases). This CDR3 contains 14 residues. With 2 bases removed from V and 2 bases from J, the gap between germline ends came to 7 bases. Germline loops: CDR1 MDHEN, CDR2 SYDVKM. The CDR3 here is CASSLVGAGNTIYF. DNA for the CDR3: TGTGCCAGCAGTTTAGTAGGGGCTGGAAACACCATATATTTT.

V is TRBV29-1 and J is TRBJ2-7; TRBD2 might be the D (6 bases). V was clipped by 0 bases and J by 2 bases, with 14 bases between them. The CDR3 contains 15 residues. Germline V lookup: CDR1 SQVTM, CDR2 ANQGSEA. The CDR3 sequence is CSVEEGAAGTYEQYF. DNA of the CDR3: TGCAGCGTTGAAGAAGGGGCGGCGGGGACCTACGAGCAGTACTTC.

The J gene is TRBJ2-3, the V gene TRBV6-1; D might be TRBD2 (6 bases). The CDR3 runs 14 residues. V was shortened by 1 base and J by 3 bases, with 8 bases between the two germline ends. In germline, CDR1 is MNHNS, CDR2 SASEGT. CDR3 sequence: CASSEGRATDTQYF. In DNA form, the CDR3 reads TGTGCCAGCAGTGAAGGGAGGGCTACAGATACGCAGTATTTT.

This chain uses TRBV27 with TRBJ2-3; D possibly corresponds to TRBD2 (6 bases). CDR1 and CDR2 (germline): MNHEY, SMNVEV (reference sequence). The CDR3 runs to 17 residues. Trimming removed 1 base from V and 8 bases from J, with 22 bases in between. CDR3 nucleotide sequence: TGTGCCAGCAGTTTATTCGGGGGACCTAGCGTGGGGTCTACGCAGTATTTT. Translated: CASSLFGGPSVGSTQYF.

The chain has TRBV28 and TRBJ2-7; 7 bases agree with TRBD1. CDR3 length: 12 amino acids. From germline, CDR1 is MDHEN and CDR2 SYDVKM. V gave up 4 bases and J gave up 5 bases; unmatched junction bases: 2. The CDR3 bases are TGTGCCAGCAGTTCACAGGGGCACGAGCAGTACTTC. Its translation: CASSSQGHEQYF.

This clone was counted between two and nine times. The CDR3 sequence is CSAFGFGYTF. CDR3 coding DNA: TGCAGTGCTTTCGGATTTGGCTACACCTTC. The chain has TRBV20-1 and TRBJ1-2; D not certain. Trimming removed 5 bases at V and 7 bases at J, with 8 bases between. CDR3 size: 10 residues. CDR1 and CDR2 (germline): DFQATT, SNEGSKA (reference sequence).

This chain links TRBV5-1 with TRBJ2-7, with a possible D match to TRBD1 (5 bases). This CDR3 contains 15 residues. V gave up 7 bases and J gave up 0 bases, with 17 bases separating them. Looked up from germline, CDR1 is SGHRS and CDR2 is YFSETQ. The chain's CDR3 is CASQRRVDNSYEQYF. The DNA for the CDR3 is TGCGCCAGCCAGCGCCGGGTGGACAACTCCTACGAGCAGTACTTC.

The CDR3 here is CASTTRDSGYTDTQYF. DNA of the CDR3: TGTGCCAGCACCACCCGGGACTCCGGATACACAGATACGCAGTATTTT. The rearrangement uses TRBV27 and TRBJ2-3, with a possible D match to TRBD2 (6 bases). V was clipped by 7 bases and J by 2 bases, with 19 bases between them. The CDR3 loop spans 16 amino acids. From germline, CDR1 is MNHEY and CDR2 SMNVEV (reference sequence).

This rearrangement joins TRBV5-6 to TRBJ2-7; D might be TRBD2 (5 bases). Trimming shortened V by 4 bases and J by 2 bases, and 13 bases separated the two germline ends. The CDR3 sequence is 14 residues long. Germline CDR1 SGHDT, CDR2 YYEEEE. The CDR3 DNA is TGTGCCAGCAGCGCTGGACCGGGGACCTACGAGCAGTACTTC. It translates to CASSAGPGTYEQYF.

The V and J genes are TRBV30 and TRBJ2-5; D may be TRBD1 (5 bases). The CDR3 is made up of 15 amino acids. V lost 4 bases and J 0 bases, leaving 15 bases between the germline ends. Germline V CDR1 and CDR2: GTSNPN, SVGIG (reference sequence). This chain's CDR3 is CAWNSQGLYQETQYF. CDR3 in DNA: TGTGCCTGGAACTCTCAGGGCCTTTACCAAGAGACCCAGTACTTC.

The chain carries TRBV5-1 and TRBJ2-3; perhaps D is TRBD1 or TRBD2 (5 bases each). Germline CDR1 reads SGHRS; CDR2 reads YFSETQ. The CDR3 length is 16 residues. V was clipped by 1 base and J by 1 base, with 13 bases between them. This CDR3 is CASSLWGKRGTDTQYF. CDR3 bases: TGCGCCAGCAGCTTGTGGGGGAAACGGGGCACAGATACGCAGTATTTT. The full variable domain, with the rest looked up from reference TRBV5-1 and TRBJ2-3, is KAGVTQTPRYLIKTRGQQVTLSCSPISGHRSVSWYQQTPGQGLQFLFEYFSETQRNKGNFPGRFSGRQFSNSRSEMNVSTLELGDSALYLCASSLWGKRGTDTQYFGPGTRLTVL.

This chain joins TRBV30 and TRBJ1-1; D is possibly TRBD1 (5 bases). The CDR3 is 12 amino acids. Trimming cost V 4 bases and J 4 bases, with 10 bases left between them. CDR1 is GTSNPN, CDR2 SVGIG, per germline (reference sequence). The CDR3 protein is CAWNGGPTEAFF. CDR3 DNA sequence: TGTGCCTGGAATGGGGGACCCACTGAAGCTTTCTTT.

The V and J genes are TRBV9 and TRBJ2-1; D might be TRBD1 (5 bases). V was trimmed by 0 bases and J by 4 bases, leaving 11 bases between them. CDR3 length: 15 amino acids. Germline values: CDR1 SGDLS, CDR2 YYNGEE. CDR3 amino acids: CASSVVVGVYNEQFF. CDR3 sequence (DNA): TGTGCCAGCAGCGTAGTGGTAGGGGTTTACAATGAGCAGTTCTTC. Full variable domain (outside the CDR3, taken from reference TRBV9 and TRBJ2-1): DSGVTQTPKHLITATGQRVTLRCSPRSGDLSVYWYQQSLDQGLQFLIQYYNGEERAKGNILERFSAQQFPDLHSELNLSSLELGDSALYFCASSVVVGVYNEQFFGPGTRLTVL.

The chain couples TRBV9 to TRBJ1-4, with D tentatively TRBD1 (5 bases). Germline lookup yields CDR1 SGDLS and CDR2 YYNGEE. The CDR3 runs to 14 residues. V was cut by 2 bases and J by 2 bases, with 7 bases left in between. CDR3 coding DNA: TGTGCCAGCAGCGTGGCAGGGACTAATGAAAAACTGTTTTTT. It codes for CASSVAGTNEKLFF.

This chain uses TRBV5-4 with TRBJ2-1, with D unclear. The V and J ends lost 0 bases and 4 bases respectively, with 11 bases between them. The V gene's germline CDR1 is SGHNT and CDR2 YYREEE (reference sequence). The CDR3 spans 15 residues. The CDR3 region is CASSLGGLNYNEQFF. As DNA, the CDR3 is TGTGCCAGCAGCTTGGGAGGCCTCAATTACAATGAGCAGTTCTTC.